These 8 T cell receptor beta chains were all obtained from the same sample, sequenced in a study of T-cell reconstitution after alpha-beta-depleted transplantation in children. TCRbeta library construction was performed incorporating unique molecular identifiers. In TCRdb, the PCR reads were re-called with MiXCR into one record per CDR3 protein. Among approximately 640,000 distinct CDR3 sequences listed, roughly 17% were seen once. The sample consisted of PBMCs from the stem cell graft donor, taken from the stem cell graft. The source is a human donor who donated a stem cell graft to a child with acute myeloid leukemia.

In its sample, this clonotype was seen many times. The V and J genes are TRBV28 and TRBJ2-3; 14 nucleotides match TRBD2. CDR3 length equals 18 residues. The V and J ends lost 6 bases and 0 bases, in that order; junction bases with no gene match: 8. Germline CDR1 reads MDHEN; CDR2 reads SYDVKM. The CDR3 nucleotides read TGTGCCAGCAGCCTAGGGACTAGCGGGGGCGTAAGCACAGATACGCAGTATTTT. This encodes CASSLGTSGGVSTDTQYF.

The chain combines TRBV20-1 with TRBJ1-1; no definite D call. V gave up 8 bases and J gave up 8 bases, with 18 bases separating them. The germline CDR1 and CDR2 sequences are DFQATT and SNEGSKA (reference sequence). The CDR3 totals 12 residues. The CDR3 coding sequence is TGCAGTCCGCGGATGGATACAGTAGAAGCTTTCTTT. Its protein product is CSPRMDTVEAFF.

The CDR3 region has the DNA TGTGCCACCAGCAAAAGAGGGGGGACAGGGGAAAACATTCAGTACTTC. It encodes CATSKRGGTGENIQYF. The V gene is TRBV15, the J gene TRBJ2-4; TRBD1 matches 10 bases. This CDR3 has 16 residues. The trim removed 4 bases at V and 5 bases at J, leaving 8 bases unmatched. Looked up from germline, CDR1 is LNHNV and CDR2 is YYDKDF (reference sequence).

The CDR3 loop reads CASSLGSYEHYV. The DNA of the CDR3 is TGTGCCAGCAGCTTGGGCTCCTACGAGCACTACGTC. The chain uses TRBV7-8 and TRBJ2-7, with D unresolved. This CDR3 region has 12 residues. Per the germline V gene, CDR1 is SGHVS and CDR2 is FQNEAQ.

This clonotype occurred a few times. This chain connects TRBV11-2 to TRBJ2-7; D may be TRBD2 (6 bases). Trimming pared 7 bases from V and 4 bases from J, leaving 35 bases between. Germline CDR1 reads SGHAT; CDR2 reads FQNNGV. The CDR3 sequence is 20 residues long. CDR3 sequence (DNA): TGTGCCAGCATAAGGGAGGCCGAATCCAACCCAGATCCCGCCGGTTACGAGCAGTACTTC. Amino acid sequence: CASIREAESNPDPAGYEQYF.

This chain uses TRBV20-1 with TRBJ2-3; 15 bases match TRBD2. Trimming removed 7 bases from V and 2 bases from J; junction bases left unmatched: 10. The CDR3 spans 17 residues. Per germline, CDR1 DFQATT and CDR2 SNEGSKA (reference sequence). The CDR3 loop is CSGGGLAGGPATDTQYF. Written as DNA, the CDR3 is TGCAGTGGGGGCGGACTAGCGGGGGGGCCTGCCACAGATACGCAGTATTTT.

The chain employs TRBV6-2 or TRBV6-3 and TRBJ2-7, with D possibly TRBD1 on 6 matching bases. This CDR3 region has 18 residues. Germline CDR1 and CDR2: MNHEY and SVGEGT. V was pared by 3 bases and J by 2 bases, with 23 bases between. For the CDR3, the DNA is TGTGCCAGCAGTTATGGTCCAATCATCGGACAGCTAACCTACGAGCAGTACTTC. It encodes CASSYGPIIGQLTYEQYF.

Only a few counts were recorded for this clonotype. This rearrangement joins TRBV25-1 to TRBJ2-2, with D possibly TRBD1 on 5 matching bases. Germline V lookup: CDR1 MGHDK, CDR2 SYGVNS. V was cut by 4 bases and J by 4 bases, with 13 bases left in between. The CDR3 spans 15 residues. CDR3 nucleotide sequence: TGTGCCAGCAGTGCCCGTGCAGGGCCCACCGGGGAGCTGTTTTTT. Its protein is CASSARAGPTGELFF.